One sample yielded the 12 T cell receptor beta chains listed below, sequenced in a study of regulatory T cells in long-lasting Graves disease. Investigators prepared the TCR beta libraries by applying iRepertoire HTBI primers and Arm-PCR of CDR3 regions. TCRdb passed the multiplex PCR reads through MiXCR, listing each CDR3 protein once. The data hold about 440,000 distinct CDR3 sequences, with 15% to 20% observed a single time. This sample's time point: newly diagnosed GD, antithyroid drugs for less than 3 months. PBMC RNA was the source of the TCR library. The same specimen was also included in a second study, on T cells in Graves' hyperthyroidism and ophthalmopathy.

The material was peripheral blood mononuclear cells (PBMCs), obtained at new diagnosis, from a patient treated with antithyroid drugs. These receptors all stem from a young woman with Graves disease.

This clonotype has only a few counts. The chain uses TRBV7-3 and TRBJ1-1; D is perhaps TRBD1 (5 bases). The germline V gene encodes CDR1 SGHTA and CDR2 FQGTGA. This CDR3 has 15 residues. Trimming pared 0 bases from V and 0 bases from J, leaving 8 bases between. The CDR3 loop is CASSLTGAMNTEAFF. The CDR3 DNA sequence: TGTGCCAGCAGCTTAACCGGGGCCATGAACACTGAAGCTTTCTTT. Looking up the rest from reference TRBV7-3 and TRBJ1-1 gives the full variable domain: GAGVSQTPSNKVTEKGKYVELRCDPISGHTALYWYRQSLGQGPEFLIYFQGTGAADDSGLPNDRFFAVRPEGSVSTLKIQRTERGDSAVYLCASSLTGAMNTEAFFGQGTRLTVV.

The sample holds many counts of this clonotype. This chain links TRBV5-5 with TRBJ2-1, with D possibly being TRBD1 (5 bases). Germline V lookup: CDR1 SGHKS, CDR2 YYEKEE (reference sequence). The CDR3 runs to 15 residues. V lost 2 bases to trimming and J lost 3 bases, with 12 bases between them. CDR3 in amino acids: CASSLGLRGYNEQFF. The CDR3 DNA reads TGTGCCAGCAGCTTAGGTCTAAGGGGCTACAATGAGCAGTTCTTC.

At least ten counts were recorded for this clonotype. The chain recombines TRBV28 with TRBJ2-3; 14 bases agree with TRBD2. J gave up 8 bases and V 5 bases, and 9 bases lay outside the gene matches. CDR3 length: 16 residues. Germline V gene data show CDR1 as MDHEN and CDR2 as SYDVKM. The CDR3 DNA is TGTGCCAGCAGTACACGACTAGCGGGGGGGTTGGTTACGCAGTATTTT. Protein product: CASSTRLAGGLVTQYF.

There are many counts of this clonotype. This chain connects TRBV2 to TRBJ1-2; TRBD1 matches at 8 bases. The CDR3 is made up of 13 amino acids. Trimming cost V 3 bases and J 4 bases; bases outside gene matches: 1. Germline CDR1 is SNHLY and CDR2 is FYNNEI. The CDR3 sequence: CASSEGQVYGYTF. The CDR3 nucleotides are TGTGCCAGCAGTGAGGGACAGGTCTATGGCTACACCTTC.

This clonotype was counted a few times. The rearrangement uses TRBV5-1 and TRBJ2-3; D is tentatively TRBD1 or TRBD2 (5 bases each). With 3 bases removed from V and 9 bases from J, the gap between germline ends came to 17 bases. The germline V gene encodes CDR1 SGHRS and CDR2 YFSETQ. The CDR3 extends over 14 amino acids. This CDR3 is CASSSDAGSRTQYF. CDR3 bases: TGCGCCAGCAGCTCGGATGCAGGGAGCAGGACGCAGTATTTT.

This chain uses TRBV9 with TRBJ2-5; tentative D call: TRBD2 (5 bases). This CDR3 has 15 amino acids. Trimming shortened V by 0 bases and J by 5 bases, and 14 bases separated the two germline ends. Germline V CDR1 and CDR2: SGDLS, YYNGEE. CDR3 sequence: CASSVEGLAGETQYF. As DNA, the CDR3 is TGTGCCAGCAGCGTAGAGGGTCTAGCCGGGGAGACCCAGTACTTC. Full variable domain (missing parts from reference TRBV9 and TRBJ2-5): DSGVTQTPKHLITATGQRVTLRCSPRSGDLSVYWYQQSLDQGLQFLIQYYNGEERAKGNILERFSAQQFPDLHSELNLSSLELGDSALYFCASSVEGLAGETQYFGPGTRLLVL.

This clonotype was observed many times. The CDR3 DNA follows: TGTGCCAGCGGTCGGACTAGCGGGAATTACGAGCAGTACTTC. Its translation: CASGRTSGNYEQYF. This chain links TRBV12-3 or TRBV12-4 with TRBJ2-7; 12 bases map to TRBD2. The CDR3 extends over 14 amino acids. V trimming: 8 bases; J trimming: 4 bases; junction bases outside the gene matches: 6.

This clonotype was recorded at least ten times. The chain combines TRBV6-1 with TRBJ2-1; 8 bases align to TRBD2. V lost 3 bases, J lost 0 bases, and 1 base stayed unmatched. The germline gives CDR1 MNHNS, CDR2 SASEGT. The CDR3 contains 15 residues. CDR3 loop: CASSDSGTSYNEQFF. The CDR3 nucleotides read TGTGCCAGCAGTGATAGCGGGACCTCCTACAATGAGCAGTTCTTC.

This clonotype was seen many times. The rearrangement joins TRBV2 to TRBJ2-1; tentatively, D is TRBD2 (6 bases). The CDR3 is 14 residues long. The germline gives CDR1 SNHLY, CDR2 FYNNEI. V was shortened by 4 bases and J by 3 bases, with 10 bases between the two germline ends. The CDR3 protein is CASSGLERYNEQFF. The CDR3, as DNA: TGTGCCAGCAGTGGACTAGAACGCTACAATGAGCAGTTCTTC.

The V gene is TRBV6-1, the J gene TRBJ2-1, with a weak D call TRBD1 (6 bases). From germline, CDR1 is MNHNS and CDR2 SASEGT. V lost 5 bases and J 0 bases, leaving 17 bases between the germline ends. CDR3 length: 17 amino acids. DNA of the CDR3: TGTGCCAGCAGTACAGGGTTACGCGCAAGCTCCTACAATGAGCAGTTCTTC. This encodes CASSTGLRASSYNEQFF.

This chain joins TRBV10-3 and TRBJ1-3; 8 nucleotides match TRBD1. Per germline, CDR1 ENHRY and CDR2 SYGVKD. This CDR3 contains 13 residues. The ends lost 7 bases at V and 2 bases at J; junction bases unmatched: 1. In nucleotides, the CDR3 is TGTGCCATCAAACAGGGGGCTGGAAACACCATATATTTT. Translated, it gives CAIKQGAGNTIYF.

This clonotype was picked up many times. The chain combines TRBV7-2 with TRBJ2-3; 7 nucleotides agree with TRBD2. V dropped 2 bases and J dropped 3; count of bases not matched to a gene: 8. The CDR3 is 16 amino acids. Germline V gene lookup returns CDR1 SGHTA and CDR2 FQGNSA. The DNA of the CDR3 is TGTGCCAGCAGCTTAACAGCGGGGCCGCCGACAGATACGCAGTATTTT. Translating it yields CASSLTAGPPTDTQYF. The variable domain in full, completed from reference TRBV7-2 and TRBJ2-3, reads GAGVSQSPSNKVTEKGKDVELRCDPISGHTALYWYRQSLGQGLEFLIYFQGNSAPDKSGLPSDRFSAERTGGSVSTLTIQRTQQEDSAVYLCASSLTAGPPTDTQYFGPGTRLTVL.